A selection of T cell receptor beta chains follows, all from one sample in a study of T cell responses to AZD1222 COVID-19 vaccine. Sequenced by immunoSEQ multiplex PCR; TCRdb stores in-frame clones only, minus some. The table lists 200,000 to 250,000 clones, around 94% of them singletons, with around 1.7% in the top ten. The specimen comprised peripheral blood, sampled 28 days after the second dose of the MenACWY control vaccine. The receptors originated from an adult who received the MenACWY meningococcal vaccine as a control. The CDR3 runs from the conserved cysteine through the conserved F or W. A D gene is named only where the DNA matches it firmly. Rows may omit the clone size; those that give it use once, few, many or a size class.

J | V | size | D | DNA | CDR3
TRBJ2-1 | TRBV7-9 | - | - | TGTGCCAGCAGCCCCCCGCCAAGGGCCAATGAGCAGTTCTTC | CASSPPPRANEQFF
TRBJ2-5 | TRBV27 | - | - | TGTGCCAGCAGTCCCCGGACAGAAGAGACCCAGTACTTC | CASSPRTEETQYF
TRBJ2-7 | TRBV5-1 | - | - | TGCGCCAGCAGTAGGGACACCCAACGAGGGGGAGGACTCTACGAGCAGTACTTC | CASSRDTQRGGGLYEQYF
TRBJ2-5 | TRBV4-1 | - | TRBD2 | TGCGCCAGCAGCCAGGAACTAGCGGGGGGGCCCAGGGAGACCCAGTACTTC | CASSQELAGGPRETQYF
TRBJ1-1 | TRBV28 | - | - | TGTGCCAGCAGTTTATCACAGGGTAACACTGAAGCTTTCTTT | CASSLSQGNTEAFF
TRBJ1-3 | TRBV9 | once | TRBD1 | TGTGCCAGCAGCGTAGAGGGGGACAGTCGCTCTGGAAACACCATATATTTT | CASSVEGDSRSGNTIYF
TRBJ2-5 | TRBV29-1 | - | - | TGCAGCGTAGAGGGCGTCGAAGCCCAAGAGACCCAGTACTTC | CSVEGVEAQETQYF
TRBJ1-1 | TRBV5-6 | - | - | TGTGCCAGCAGCCAGAAGGGCACATTCATGAACACTGAAGCTTTCTTT | CASSQKGTFMNTEAFF
TRBJ2-7 | TRBV7-8 | - | TRBD1 | TGTGCCAGCAGCCACAGGGGGAAGGAATACGAGCAGTACTTC | CASSHRGKEYEQYF
TRBJ2-3 | TRBV19 | - | - | TGTGCCAGTAGTAGTCTCAGTTCCACAGATACGCAGTATTTT | CASSSLSSTDTQYF
TRBJ1-5 | TRBV7-8 | - | - | TGTGCCAGCAGCTTACCGGGCAATCAGCCCCAGCATTTT | CASSLPGNQPQHF
TRBJ2-1 | TRBV18 | - | TRBD2 | TGTGCCAGCTCACCCGGGACTAGCGGGGGGGCCCGGGAGCAGTTCTTC | CASSPGTSGGAREQFF
TRBJ1-2 | TRBV2 | - | - | TGTGCCAGCAGTGAAGACAGTACAGATGGCTACACCTTC | CASSEDSTDGYTF
TRBJ2-7 | TRBV11-2 | few | TRBD1 | TGTGCCAGCAGCTTAGCCGCCGACAGGGGGTATCCCTACGAGCAGTACTTC | CASSLAADRGYPYEQYF
TRBJ1-6 | TRBV10-3 | - | - | TGTGCCATCAGCCCGGGACAAGGAGGGACGTATAATTCACCCCTCCACTTT | CAISPGQGGTYNSPLHF
TRBJ2-1 | TRBV27 | - | - | TGTGCCAGCAGTTTAGGGGGCAGGGCGCAGTTCTTC | CASSLGGRAQFF
TRBJ2-2 | TRBV7-9 | - | - | TGTGCCAGCAGCTTAGTTGGCGGGATAGCCGGGGAGCTGTTTTTT | CASSLVGGIAGELFF
TRBJ2-2 | TRBV5-1 | - | TRBD1 | TGCGCCAGCACCAGGACAGGGGAGGAGACCGGGGAGCTGTTTTTT | CASTRTGEETGELFF
TRBJ1-2 | TRBV13 | - | - | TGTGCCACCTCGCAAGCAGGGGACTATGGCTACACCTTC | CATSQAGDYGYTF
TRBJ2-7 | TRBV19 | once | TRBD1 | TGTGCCAGTAGTACGACCGGGACAGGGAGTTACGAGCAGTACTTC | CASSTTGTGSYEQYF
TRBJ2-5 | TRBV7-8 | - | TRBD2 | TGTGCCAGCAGCCCACTTCGGCGACTAGCGGAAGAGACCCAGTACTTC | CASSPLRRLAEETQYF
TRBJ2-7 | TRBV10-3 | - | - | TGTGCCGTCCGGGGTTCGGGGGAGCAGTACTTC | CAVRGSGEQYF
TRBJ1-2 | TRBV5-6 | - | - | TGTGCCAGCAAGCCAGGGAGTAACTATGGCTACACCTTC | CASKPGSNYGYTF
TRBJ2-5 | TRBV11-2 | - | TRBD2 | TGTGCCAGCAGCCCCCTGGGGGGGGGCCAAGAGACCCAGTACTTC | CASSPLGGGQETQYF
TRBJ2-3 | TRBV5-1 | - | - | TGCGCCAGCAGCCAGTACAGGGAGGTAGATACGCAGTATTTT | CASSQYREVDTQYF
TRBJ2-7 | TRBV10-3 | - | - | TGTGCCATCAGTGACCCCGCCCAGCAACACGAGCAGTACTTC | CAISDPAQQHEQYF
TRBJ2-5 | TRBV5-1 | - | TRBD1 | TGCGCCAGCAGCTGGACAGGCCGTCAAGAGACCCAGTACTTC | CASSWTGRQETQYF
TRBJ2-1 | TRBV15 | - | TRBD2 | TGTGCCACCAGAACCGGGACTAGCAATGAGCAGTTCTTC | CATRTGTSNEQFF
TRBJ2-1 | TRBV5-1 | - | TRBD2 | TGCGCCAGCAGCTCGACAGCGGGAGGGCCTAGTGAGCAGTTCTTC | CASSSTAGGPSEQFF
TRBJ1-3 | TRBV9 | - | - | TGTGCCAGCAGCCCGGGGGCCCTCTCTGGAAACACCATATATTTT | CASSPGALSGNTIYF
TRBJ1-1 | TRBV9 | - | - | TGTGCCAGCAGCCCCGGGCCACAGGGACGTAGATTGAACACTGAAGCTTTCTTT | CASSPGPQGRRLNTEAFF
TRBJ1-5 | TRBV30 | once | - | TGTGCCTGGAGTGTACGGGACGGTCAGCCCCAGCATTTT | CAWSVRDGQPQHF
TRBJ1-4 | TRBV13 | - | - | TGTGCCAGCAGGTCCCTGGGGAATGAAAAACTGTTTTTT | CASRSLGNEKLFF
TRBJ2-5 | TRBV18 | once | TRBD1 | TGTGCCAGCTCACCGGTGGGGACAGGGAGCGAGACCCAGTACTTC | CASSPVGTGSETQYF
TRBJ1-4 | TRBV7-2 | - | TRBD1 | TGTGCCAGCAGCTCCGGACAGGGCTTAGGGGAAAAACTGTTTTTT | CASSSGQGLGEKLFF
TRBJ2-3 | TRBV7-9 | once | TRBD2 | TGTGCCAGCCTCGGTACTAGCGGGGTTGGAGGGCCAGATACGCAGTATTTT | CASLGTSGVGGPDTQYF
TRBJ1-5 | TRBV30 | - | - | TGTGCCTGGAGTGTGTTAGACGAGAATCAGCCCCAGCATTTT | CAWSVLDENQPQHF
TRBJ2-1 | TRBV9 | - | TRBD2 | TGTGCCAGCAGCGAGACTAGCGGGGGGTACAATGAGCAGTTCTTC | CASSETSGGYNEQFF
TRBJ2-7 | TRBV9 | - | - | TGTGCCAGCAGCGTAGGACGGGAGCAGTACTTC | CASSVGREQYF
TRBJ2-3 | TRBV10-3 | - | TRBD2 | TGTGCCATCAGTGAGTCTACTAGCGGGGGTGGAGATACGCAGTATTTT | CAISESTSGGGDTQYF
TRBJ1-1 | TRBV30 | - | - | TGTGCCTGGAGTGCCGATGACCAGGCGAACACTGAAGCTTTCTTT | CAWSADDQANTEAFF
TRBJ1-2 | TRBV12-3/TRBV12-4 | - | - | TGTGCCAGCAGAGGACCTAACTATGGCTACACCTTC | CASRGPNYGYTF
TRBJ2-2 | TRBV7-2 | - | - | TGTGCCAGCAGCTTATTAGACCCAGGGTCCAACGGGGAGCTGTTTTTT | CASSLLDPGSNGELFF
TRBJ2-5 | TRBV5-4 | - | - | TGTGCCAGCAGCTTTCGGAGGCAAGAGACCCAGTACTTC | CASSFRRQETQYF
TRBJ2-1 | TRBV24-1 | - | TRBD2 | TGTGCCACCAGTGATTTATCTGGGGGGACTAGCGATTCCTCCTACAATGAGCAGTTCTTC | CATSDLSGGTSDSSYNEQFF
TRBJ1-4 | TRBV9 | - | TRBD1 | TGTGCCAGCGGGACCGGGACAGGGGGGGCAACTAATGAAAAACTGTTTTTT | CASGTGTGGATNEKLFF
TRBJ2-3 | TRBV4-2 | - | - | TGTGCCAGCAGCCAAGTCACAGGACAGAGCACAGATACGCAGTATTTT | CASSQVTGQSTDTQYF
TRBJ2-2 | TRBV7-3 | few | - | TGTGCCAGCAGCTTAAAAGCGGACAGAGAGACCGGGGAGCTGTTTTTT | CASSLKADRETGELFF
TRBJ1-6 | TRBV30 | - | TRBD1 | TGTGCCTGGAGTGTACGGGACAGAAATTCACCCCTCCACTTT | CAWSVRDRNSPLHF
TRBJ2-7 | TRBV28 | - | TRBD1 | TGTGCCAGCACTACAATAGGGACAGGGGCGATGTACGAGCAGTACTTC | CASTTIGTGAMYEQYF
TRBJ2-7 | TRBV20-1 | - | - | TGCAGTGCTAGTGCTAGCAGATACGAGCAGTACTTC | CSASASRYEQYF